This paragraph reports one T cell receptor beta chain. The table lists this clone with a few counts. The antigen it binds to is not known. Within one base of it there is no much larger clone, and no base qualities were kept. The data derive from a study of cytomegalovirus exposure and HLA in healthy donors (TCRdb year 2017). A note on the overall study: According to an earlier analysis of several hundred of the donors, 150 million to 200 million T cells yielded roughly 100 million unique TCR beta sequences and approximately 280 Gb of sequence data. An early release that covered fewer than 750 HLA-typed donors contained about 290 gigabases of sequencing data and 75 million to 100 million unique TCR sequences. The genetic ancestry cluster associated with self-reported Caucasian donors included 65% to 90% of the roughly 380 genotyped donors. The aim of the study was to test whether cataloging public T cell receptors could identify signatures of past pathogen exposure. Using immunosequencing, the study profiled T cell repertoires from approximately 700 subjects and related those repertoires to cytomegalovirus serostatus. Besides the first cohort of approximately 710 subjects, a separate validation cohort made up of 120 or so different subjects was used. High-throughput TCR immunosequencing, statistical association of individual TCRs with disease status, and machine learning were combined to predict cytomegalovirus infection status. A later analysis re-examined previously published TCR beta repertoires from hundreds of donors and added high-resolution HLA genotyping to investigate patterns of TCR occurrence. In the later analysis, no new phenotypic data were used to find candidate immune exposures; instead, reliance was placed on TCR beta sequences and their occurrence across donors. An earlier analysis of 587 of the donors used high-throughput TCR beta sequencing to judge whether each TCR beta V gene segment behaved as functional or pseudogenic. Donor age, sex, ethnicity and CMV serostatus were compiled alongside the repertoire data. In a later genetic analysis, genome-wide SNP genotypes for about 55% of the 666 donors were used, and that subset was treated as a discovery cohort. Every discovery cohort repertoire had been produced on one sequencing platform. Both class I and class II loci were covered by HLA typing, at four-digit resolution. The number of donors typed differed by locus, with about 629-640 for A, B, C, DRB1 and DQB1, around 500 for DQA1, 606 for DPA1, and some 440 for DPB1. Several DR-DQ haplotypes were handled as single units for association and clustering because linkage in the cohort was strong. Among 300 to 500 genotyped donors of the cohort, an average of approximately 240,000 unique TCR beta nucleotide sequences was sequenced per donor, of which approximately 18% were non-productive.

Libraries came from the immunoSEQ multiplex PCR assay. For the multiplex PCR, a mixture combining 60 forward primers for TCR Vbeta segments and 13 reverse primers for TCR Jbeta segments was used. Amplification of the CDR3 region of rearranged TCR beta genes was performed with a multiplex PCR assay on genomic DNA. The amplified TCR beta libraries were sequenced on the Illumina HiSeq System as 87-base-pair reads. The study's own analysis went as follows. A later analysis tallied around 87 million unique TCR beta chains across the 650 to 750 repertoires, and approximately 12 million of those chains were shared by two or more donors. Raw reads were error-corrected and collapsed into unique sequences with a nearest-neighbor algorithm that merged closely related sequences to remove PCR and sequencing errors. Alignment of CDR3 sequences to IMGT reference sequences was used to assign V, D and J gene segments. For a sequence to be retained, a match of at least six nucleotides was required to both a V gene segment and a J gene segment. Rearrangements were classified as productive when the CDR3 lacked stop codons and remained in frame with V and J, and all other rearrangements were classified as non-productive. CDR3 was defined by IMGT convention, running from the second conserved V-encoded cysteine to the conserved J-encoded phenylalanine. The earlier analysis of 587 of the donors excluded sequences that lacked an unambiguous match to a single V gene segment. An earlier analysis of about 600 of the donors called V segments functional above 56.7% productive rearrangements and segregating when the between-donor standard deviation exceeded 5%. A statistical classification framework was developed to diagnose cytomegalovirus status using the catalog of TCR beta chain sequences. In a later analysis, TCR nucleotide sequences were compared against IMGT/GENE-DB human TR gene sequences so that V and J genes could be assigned. In a later analysis, CDR3 sequences and most-parsimonious VDJ recombination scenarios were assigned using the TCRdist pipeline. In a later analysis, every TCR beta chain was defined by the combination of its CDR3 amino acid sequence and its V-gene family, and reads without a unique V-gene family were dropped. To address suspected cross-contamination and a sequencing artifact, a later analysis removed around 600 highly shared, low-generation-probability nucleotide sequences. In a later analysis, a clonal expansion index for each public chain was calculated from normalized within-repertoire ranks of inferred template counts. A later analysis computed generation probabilities with a VDJ recombination model fitted to out-of-frame rearrangements, and checked the results against IGoR. In a later analysis, TCR-TCR, TCR-HLA and TCR-CMV co-occurrence was scored with hypergeometric tests, and a repertoire-size bias correction was applied to TCR pairs. A later analysis estimated false discovery rates by permuting HLA or CMV assignments 20 times. In a later analysis, co-occurring TCRs were grouped with DBSCAN, and TCRdist sequence similarity was added when clustering was performed within HLA-allele-positive subsets. For co-occurrence clustering, repertoires with fewer than 30,000 or more than 120,000 public chains were excluded, along with five repertoires with anomalous nucleotide sharing. The clones in this table, taken by TCRdb from immuneACCESS, are in-frame only. Not every clone is retained; where verified, under half of the shortfall comes from an unresolved V gene, and the cause of the rest is unknown. V and J calls and clone size are given by that table; D and trimming were obtained from the DNA. The sample table holds approximately 100,000 clones, of which about 75% were seen once. In total, the top ten clones hold roughly 12% of the sample.

The germline V gene yields SGHVS for CDR1 and FQNEAQ for CDR2. Inclusive of the bounding cysteine and phenylalanine, the CDR3 is 17 residues long. The CDR3 DNA has 51 bases and is translated from base 1. The trim is 0 bases for V and 5 bases for J, with a gap of 19 bases between the germline ends. In total, fewer than 750 healthy bone marrow donors made up the cohort. All cohort members were sampled while nominally healthy, although unrecorded immune exposures were likely present. The donor was CMV seropositive and was included in the group of 270 or so seropositive cohort members. A peripheral blood sample was collected from each donor, and TCR beta sequencing was performed on peripheral blood mononuclear cells. The Qiagen DNeasy Blood Extraction Kit was used to extract genomic DNA from the blood cell samples. What the work shows at the level of the full study, not this receptor alone: The study listed 150 to 200 TCR beta chains as associated with cytomegalovirus. In vitro tests confirmed that a few of the cytomegalovirus-associated TCR beta chains recognize cytomegalovirus antigens. Because the 87-base-pair reads could not distinguish some IMGT-functional V segments, including TRBV6-2 and TRBV6-3, those segments were excluded. In this cohort, only TCR beta chains were sequenced, and detectable features were limited by the absence of alpha or paired-chain data. Several of the top co-occurrence clusters appeared to be linked to parvovirus B19, influenza, CMV and Epstein-Barr virus, according to a later analysis. A further reported finding was that TCR beta sequences accurately predicted the HLA-A and HLA-B alleles for most subjects in the first cohort. Across donors, most TCR sequences were observed very rarely, whereas some public TCRs were present in many individuals. Broadly in line with IMGT annotations, most TCR beta V segments showed up in productive rearrangements about 90% or about 30% of the time in an earlier analysis of approximately 640 of the donors. A later analysis found that TCR association rates varied across HLA loci, with DRB1 alleles showing the most associated TCRs and HLA-C alleles the fewest. Assigning TCR associations to individual alleles was difficult when HLA alleles, especially DR and DQ, strongly co-occurred. The sequencing pipeline was judged likely to have produced a cluster of highly shared sequence variants as a technical artifact. Sequencing depth was assumed to be roughly uniform across donors in the presence/absence analyses, though that assumption may not hold. A later analysis found that most CMV-associated TCR beta chains appeared HLA-restricted, with HLA associations seemingly driven largely by CMV exposure. In a later genetic analysis, a missense DCLRE1C variant was associated with V-gene and J-gene trimming of TCR beta chains, and the association was replicated in an independent cohort. Correlated functional status among segregating V segments might be attributable to linkage disequilibrium, but an unknown experimental factor could not be ruled out. It was suggested by the authors that the approach could potentially be generalized to other disease states and immunological phenotypes. According to a later genetic analysis, donors in an Asian-associated ancestry cluster had fewer N-insertions in productive TCRs than the roughly 700-donor mean. Because counts were too low, seventeen rarely observed V segments, including chromosome 9 orphons, were left out of the earlier analysis of 500 to 650 of the donors. Because some donors lacked HLA typing at each locus, the association tests relied only on the typed subset. The classifier was reported to diagnose cytomegalovirus status with high specificity and sensitivity in both the original and validation cohorts. In a later analysis, over 15,000 TCR beta sequences were associated with specific HLA alleles at a false discovery rate of 0.05. In a later analysis, HLA-associated TCR beta chains were found to be more clonally expanded and to have lower generation probabilities than equally common non-associated chains. For the cohort, immune exposure information was limited to CMV serostatus.

The chain uses TRBV7-8 and TRBJ1-2, and the D gene may be TRBD1, 5 bases matching. The receptor comes from a woman aged 40 to 50 in good health and CMV-seropositive. Source material: PBMCs. CDR3 sequence: CASSLAGIRVIRYGYTF. At the DNA level, the sequence is TGTGCCAGCAGCTTAGCGGGAATCAGGGTGATACGGTATGGCTACACCTTC.